Each of the 27 T cell receptor beta chains below was sequenced from the same sample in a study of cytomegalovirus exposure and HLA in healthy donors. 60 Vbeta and 13 Jbeta primers were used in PCR. The protocol was immunoSEQ multiplex PCR, while the TCRdb copy is restricted to in-frame clones and leaves out a portion. The table records 90,000 to 130,000 clones, less than 70% of them present only once. Input material: PBMCs. The receptors were gathered from a woman between 25 and 40 years old in good health and CMV-seronegative.

The chain is built from TRBV6-1 and TRBJ2-3; tentatively, D is TRBD2 (6 bases). Germline lookup yields CDR1 MNHNS and CDR2 SASEGT. CDR3 length equals 16 residues. V was pared by 3 bases and J by 0 bases, with 13 bases between. Written as DNA, the CDR3 is TGTGCCAGCAGTGAGGGGGGAGCGGTTAGCACAGATACGCAGTATTTT. Translating it yields CASSEGGAVSTDTQYF.

The chain has TRBV28 and TRBJ2-7; 7 bases fit TRBD1. V lost 5 bases to trimming and J lost 6 bases; unmatched junction nucleotides: 19. CDR3 length equals 17 residues. The germline CDR1 and CDR2 sequences are MDHEN and SYDVKM. DNA of the CDR3: TGTGCCAGCAGTGGCACCCCTTCGATTCGGACAGGCCGCGAGCAGTACTTC. Translated, it gives CASSGTPSIRTGREQYF.

This clone has just a few counts. The rearrangement links TRBV28 to TRBJ2-5, with 8 bases fitting TRBD2. This CDR3 comprises 15 residues. The V segment lost 5 bases and the J segment 7 bases; nucleotides outside the gene matches: 12. CDR1 is MDHEN, CDR2 SYDVKM, per germline. The CDR3 DNA reads as TGTGCCAGCAGTGCGAAAGGCAGGGGACTAGTGACCCAGTACTTC. As protein: CASSAKGRGLVTQYF. Full variable domain (missing parts from reference TRBV28 and TRBJ2-5): DVKVTQSSRYLVKRTGEKVFLECVQDMDHENMFWYRQDPGLGLRLIYFSYDVKMKEKGDIPEGYSVSREKKERFSLILESASTNQTSMYLCASSAKGRGLVTQYFGPGTRLLVL.

The gene calls are TRBV15 and TRBJ1-6; no reliable D call. V was shortened by 0 bases and J by 0 bases, with 12 bases between the two germline ends. The CDR3 runs 18 residues. CDR1 and CDR2 from the germline V gene are LNHNV and YYDKDF (reference sequence). In DNA form, the CDR3 reads TGTGCCACCAGCAGAGAGGGAGTAGGGAACTCCTATAATTCACCCCTCCACTTT. Residues: CATSREGVGNSYNSPLHF.

This clone was detected only once. The CDR3 bases are TGTGCCAGCAGAGTCGGCAGGGGCTACGAGCAGTACTTC. Amino acid sequence: CASRVGRGYEQYF. The J gene is TRBJ2-5, the V gene TRBV2, with a tentative D call TRBD1 (6 bases). The J call may be mistaken, given a closer DNA end match to TRBJ2-7. The length of the CDR3 is 13 residues. Germline CDR1 and CDR2: SNHLY and FYNNEI.

This clone was observed a single time. Here the CDR3 DNA reads TGTGCCAGCTTATACCGGGACACCGGGCCCTACGAGCAGTACTTC. It encodes CASLYRDTGPYEQYF. The chain has TRBV6-6 and TRBJ2-7, with D possibly matching TRBD1 (6 bases). In germline, CDR1 is MNHNY, CDR2 SVGAGI (reference sequence). This CDR3 is 15 amino acids long. Trimming cost V 8 bases and J 2 bases, with 19 bases left between them.

This clone appeared a few times. This chain joins TRBV28 and TRBJ2-3; 7 bases fit TRBD1. Looked up from germline, CDR1 is MDHEN and CDR2 is SYDVKM. The V and J ends lost 4 bases and 5 bases, in that order; junction bases with no gene match: 6. There are 14 residues in the CDR3. CDR3 sequence: CASSYTGVVDTQYF. The CDR3 bases are TGTGCCAGCAGTTACACAGGGGTTGTAGATACGCAGTATTTT.

The chain has TRBV19 and TRBJ2-1; 12 bases line up with TRBD2. The CDR3 consists of 14 residues. V gave up 10 bases and J gave up 8 bases; unmatched junction bases: 9. Germline loops: CDR1 LNHDA, CDR2 SQIVND (reference sequence). CDR3 in amino acids: CAIGRTSGTDEQFF. The CDR3 DNA reads TGTGCCATCGGAAGGACTAGCGGGACCGATGAGCAGTTCTTC.

The chain carries TRBV27 and TRBJ2-5; 9 positions agree with TRBD1. Germline values: CDR1 MNHEY, CDR2 SMNVEV (reference sequence). The CDR3 totals 15 residues. J was trimmed by 2 bases and V by 5 bases; bases with no gene match: 6. CDR3 in amino acids: CASSHLTGGQETQYF. For the CDR3, the DNA is TGTGCCAGCAGTCACCTGACAGGGGGGCAAGAGACCCAGTACTTC.

The chain recombines TRBV5-1 with TRBJ1-4; 9 nucleotides agree with TRBD1. Germline-derived CDR1 and CDR2 are SGHRS and YFSETQ. This CDR3 spans 15 amino acids. V lost 3 bases and J lost 2; bases outside the gene matches: 2. As DNA, the CDR3 is TGCGCCAGCAGCTCCGGACAGGGGACTAATGAAAAACTGTTTTTT. This encodes CASSSGQGTNEKLFF.

This sequence joins TRBV4-3 and TRBJ1-2; TRBD1 agrees at 12 bases. The CDR3 has 17 amino acids. Germline V gives CDR1 LGHNA, CDR2 YSLEER. The V gene end was trimmed by 0 bases and the J gene end by 9 bases; junction bases not matched to a gene: 11. CDR3 in amino acids: CASSQDAFGTGGRSYTF. The CDR3 DNA is TGCGCCAGCAGCCAAGATGCCTTTGGGACAGGGGGCAGAAGCTACACCTTC.

V is TRBV4-2 and J is TRBJ2-7; D might be TRBD1 (7 bases). Trimming cost V 0 bases and J 3 bases, with 12 bases left between them. The CDR3 length is 15 residues. The germline V gene has CDR1 LGHNA and CDR2 YNFKEQ. DNA of the CDR3: TGTGCCAGCAGCCAAGACGTTCAGGGGGGCTACGAGCAGTACTTC. Protein sequence: CASSQDVQGGYEQYF.

The table lists this clone with a count of one. The chain employs TRBV27 and TRBJ2-7; D possibly corresponds to TRBD1 (6 bases). Trimming removed 1 base from V and 0 bases from J, with 13 bases in between. The CDR3 extends over 16 amino acids. The germline gives CDR1 MNHEY, CDR2 SMNVEV (reference sequence). The CDR3 reads CASSLWQGLSSYEQYF. DNA of the CDR3: TGTGCCAGCAGTTTATGGCAGGGGTTGAGCTCCTACGAGCAGTACTTC.

The V gene is TRBV9, the J gene TRBJ2-7; 7 positions match TRBD1. The CDR3 loop spans 14 amino acids. From germline, CDR1 is SGDLS and CDR2 YYNGEE. V was pared by 4 bases and J by 2 bases, with 6 bases of the junction left unmatched. CDR3 in DNA: TGTGCCAGCAGCCCCCGACAGGGTGCCTACGAGCAGTACTTC. Translating it yields CASSPRQGAYEQYF.

The rearrangement links TRBV7-2 to TRBJ1-1, with D uncertain. Germline CDR1 reads SGHTA; CDR2 reads FQGNSA. Trimming took 7 bases from V and 2 from J, leaving 14 bases between them. The CDR3 contains 14 residues. The DNA of the CDR3 is TGTGCCAGCAAAACGCCCAACTTTAACACTGAAGCTTTCTTT. This translates into CASKTPNFNTEAFF.

This chain connects TRBV29-1 to TRBJ2-1, with 12 bases that match TRBD2. Germline loops: CDR1 SQVTM, CDR2 ANQGSEA. The CDR3 runs to 15 residues. V trimming: 1 base; J trimming: 4 bases; junction bases outside the gene matches: 2. The CDR3 protein is CSVEGTSGVYNEQFF. The DNA of the CDR3 is TGCAGCGTTGAAGGGACTAGCGGGGTATACAATGAGCAGTTCTTC.

This clone was detected a few times. The chain employs TRBV7-9 and TRBJ2-7; 7 bases agree with TRBD1. V was pared by 5 bases and J by 5 bases, with 9 bases of the junction left unmatched. CDR1 and CDR2 (germline): SEHNR, FQNEAQ (reference sequence). CDR3 length: 14 amino acids. CDR3 in DNA: TGTGCCAGCAGCGAAGGACAGGCCCGGAACGAGCAGTACTTC. It is translated as CASSEGQARNEQYF.

The V call is TRBV7-6, the J call TRBJ2-5, with TRBD2 matching over 8 bases. The CDR3 is 18 residues long. V dropped 2 bases and J dropped 0; count of bases not matched to a gene: 11. CDR1 is SGHVS, CDR2 FNYEAQ, per germline. The CDR3 reads CASSLSFTGGPHQETQYF. The CDR3 nucleotides read TGTGCCAGCAGCTTATCTTTTACGGGAGGGCCCCACCAAGAGACCCAGTACTTC.

V is TRBV18 and J is TRBJ2-1; 13 bases are a match to TRBD2. J lost 1 base, V lost 5 bases, and 5 bases had no gene match. CDR1 is KGHSH and CDR2 is LQKENI in the germline V gene. CDR3 length equals 17 residues. This CDR3 is CASSKGTSGNSYNEQFF. The CDR3 DNA sequence: TGTGCCAGCTCAAAAGGGACTAGCGGGAATTCCTACAATGAGCAGTTCTTC.

This chain links TRBV6-1 with TRBJ2-7, with D possibly matching TRBD2 (6 bases). The CDR3 consists of 15 residues. Germline V gene sequence: CDR1 MNHNS, CDR2 SASEGT. Trimming cost V 1 base and J 5 bases, with 15 bases left between them. The CDR3 nucleotides read TGTGCCAGCAGTGAAGTTGGGGCGGGAAGGGACGAGCAGTACTTC. Residues: CASSEVGAGRDEQYF.

In this sample, this clone turned up a few times. The V call is TRBV13, the J call TRBJ1-4, with 9 bases identical to TRBD1. V shed 9 bases, J shed 1 base, and the junction held 9 bases outside the gene matches. The CDR3 is made up of 16 amino acids. CDR1 is PRHDT and CDR2 is FYEKMQ in the germline V gene (reference sequence). CDR3 loop: CASGQGNIGTNEKLFF. CDR3 DNA sequence: TGTGCCAGTGGACAGGGGAATATCGGAACTAATGAAAAACTGTTTTTT.

The chain uses TRBV28 and TRBJ2-5, with 10 bases matching TRBD1. Germline V gene data show CDR1 as MDHEN and CDR2 as SYDVKM. J lost 4 bases, V lost 6 bases, and 17 bases had no gene match. The length of the CDR3 is 18 residues. CDR3 nucleotide sequence: TGTGCCAGCAGCCCTCGAATCACTCCCGGGACAGGGGTAGAGACCCAGTACTTC. This translates into CASSPRITPGTGVETQYF.

The chain recombines TRBV27 with TRBJ1-1, with unresolved D. The CDR3 spans 10 residues. Germline CDR1 MNHEY, CDR2 SMNVEV (reference sequence). The V end was cut by 7 bases, the J end by 4 bases, with 4 bases between. The CDR3 DNA reads TGTGCCAGCACCGTCACTGAAGCTTTCTTT. It yields the protein CASTVTEAFF.

The chain uses TRBV5-1 and TRBJ2-1; 7 bases line up with TRBD1. The CDR3 is made up of 15 amino acids. With 4 bases clipped from V and 2 bases from J, the junction kept 6 bases outside the gene matches. The germline V gene has CDR1 SGHRS and CDR2 YFSETQ. CDR3 bases: TGCGCCAGCAGCGACCGGGACAGTGCCTACAATGAGCAGTTCTTC. Amino acid sequence: CASSDRDSAYNEQFF.

This clone was detected once. The chain joins TRBV5-4 to TRBJ1-1; unclear D gene. The CDR3 consists of 15 residues. The germline V gene has CDR1 SGHNT and CDR2 YYREEE (reference sequence). The V end lost 4 bases, the J end lost 4 bases, and 17 bases lay between the germline ends. The CDR3 DNA follows: TGTGCCAGCAGCCGCGCGACGAGGATGGGCACTGAAGCTTTCTTT. Translated, it gives CASSRATRMGTEAFF.

Only a few counts were recorded for this clone. J is TRBJ1-4 and V is TRBV4-1; 9 bases agree with TRBD1. Germline trimming cut 3 bases from V and 8 bases from J; bases unmatched to any gene: 4. This CDR3 contains 14 residues. Germline loops: CDR1 MGHRA, CDR2 YSYEKL. The chain's CDR3 is CASSQGQGGEKLFF. The CDR3 DNA reads TGCGCCAGCAGCCAGGGACAGGGAGGGGAAAAACTGTTTTTT.

The rearrangement links TRBV5-4 to TRBJ2-2; D is uncertain. Germline CDR1 is SGHNT and CDR2 is YYREEE (reference sequence). Trimming removed 2 bases from V and 0 bases from J, with 11 bases in between. The CDR3 is 16 residues long. The CDR3 loop is CASSFYEHANTGELFF. The CDR3 DNA follows: TGTGCCAGCAGCTTTTACGAGCATGCGAACACCGGGGAGCTGTTTTTT.